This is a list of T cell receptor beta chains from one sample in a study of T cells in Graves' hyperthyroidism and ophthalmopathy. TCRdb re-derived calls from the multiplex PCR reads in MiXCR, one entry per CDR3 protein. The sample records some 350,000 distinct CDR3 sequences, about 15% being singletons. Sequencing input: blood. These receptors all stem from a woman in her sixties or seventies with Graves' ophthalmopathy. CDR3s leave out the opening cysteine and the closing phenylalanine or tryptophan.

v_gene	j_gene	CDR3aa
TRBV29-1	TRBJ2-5	SHGLAGVETQY
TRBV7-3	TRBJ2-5	AAIRGEETQY
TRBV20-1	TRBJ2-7	SASREALSYEQY
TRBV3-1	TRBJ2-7	ASSQLREQY
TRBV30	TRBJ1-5	AWSETGVGSNQPQH
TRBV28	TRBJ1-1	ASSFRQGGTEAF
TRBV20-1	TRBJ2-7	SARMGTVSSYEQY
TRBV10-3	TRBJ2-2	AASRTGELF
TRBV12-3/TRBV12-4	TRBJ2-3	ASSLLASGRPDTQY
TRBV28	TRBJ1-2	ASTSGRGNYGYT
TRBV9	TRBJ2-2	ASSLSPDRGDTGELF
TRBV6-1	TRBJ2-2	ASRDLVGTGELF
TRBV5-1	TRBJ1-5	ASSMGAGSNQPQH
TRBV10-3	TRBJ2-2	AISGLEGPGELF
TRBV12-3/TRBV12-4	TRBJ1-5	ASRVANQPQH
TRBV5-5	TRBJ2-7	ASSLTLYEQY
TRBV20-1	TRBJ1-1	SAPPPGVNGWDTEAF
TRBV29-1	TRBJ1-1	SVPTGGTEAF
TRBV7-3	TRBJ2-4	ASSLPSNFSIAKNIQY
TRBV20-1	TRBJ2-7	SAGDKDRRAYEQY
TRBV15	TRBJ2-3	ATSRGSGTSTDTQY
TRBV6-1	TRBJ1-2	ASTRDLANYGYT
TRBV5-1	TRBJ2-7	ASSPQGQGTYEQY
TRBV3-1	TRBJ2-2	ASSQDPRQRNTGELF
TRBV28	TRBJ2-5	ASSPGVPETQY
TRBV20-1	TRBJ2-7	SARAVTGVTYEQY
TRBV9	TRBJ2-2	ASSTRGLAGGTANTGELF
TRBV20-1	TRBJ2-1	SAMGLAGDVAQDEQF
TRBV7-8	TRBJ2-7	ASSPPRDRVEQY
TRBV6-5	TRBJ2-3	ASSYGGRESTDTQY
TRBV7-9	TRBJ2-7	ASSSDRAPLPRRYEQY
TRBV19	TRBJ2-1	ASSGGSNEQF
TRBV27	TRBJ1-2	ASTKDVGVGYT
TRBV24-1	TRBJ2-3	ATSDLTGGGDTQY
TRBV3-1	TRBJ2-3	ASSHRTDTQY
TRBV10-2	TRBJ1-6	ASRTDRGPPLH
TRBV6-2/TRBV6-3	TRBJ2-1	ASSYSDRWSDEQF
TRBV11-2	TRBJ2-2	ASSLNRGLNTGELF
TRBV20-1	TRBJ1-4	SASRGTNEKLF
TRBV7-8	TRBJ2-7	ASSWGTSGMQY
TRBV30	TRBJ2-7	AWRPLGYEQY